Listed here is a single T cell receptor (beta chain). As yet, its antigen is unknown. This sample is part of a study of CD8 T cells in Susac syndrome. High-throughput TCR beta sequencing covered peripheral CD8+ and CD4+ T cells. TEMRA cells were enriched by FACS, while CD8+ and CD4+ T cells were obtained through a negative isolation that was performed magnetically. V was trimmed by 8 bases and J by 0 bases, leaving 10 bases between them. The CDR3 contains 12 residues. Germline V gives CDR1 DFQATT, CDR2 SNEGSKA (reference sequence). Random hexamers were used to reverse transcribe an amount of about 0.45 to 1 ug RNA. A single record per CDR3 protein comes from TCRdb applying MiXCR to the immunoSEQ multiplex PCR reads. The sample lists over 100,000 distinct CDR3 sequences; 96% were seen once. Study-wide results and caveats: Repertoires of Susac syndrome CD4+ T cells lacked clonal expansion.

The specimen sequenced was CD4+ T cells from PBMCs. The receptor was derived from a human donor with Susac syndrome. This chain links TRBV20-1 with TRBJ1-1; no firm D call. The CDR3 region has the DNA TGCAGTCGCGGCGGATTGAACACTGAAGCTTTCTTT. Protein: CSRGGLNTEAFF.